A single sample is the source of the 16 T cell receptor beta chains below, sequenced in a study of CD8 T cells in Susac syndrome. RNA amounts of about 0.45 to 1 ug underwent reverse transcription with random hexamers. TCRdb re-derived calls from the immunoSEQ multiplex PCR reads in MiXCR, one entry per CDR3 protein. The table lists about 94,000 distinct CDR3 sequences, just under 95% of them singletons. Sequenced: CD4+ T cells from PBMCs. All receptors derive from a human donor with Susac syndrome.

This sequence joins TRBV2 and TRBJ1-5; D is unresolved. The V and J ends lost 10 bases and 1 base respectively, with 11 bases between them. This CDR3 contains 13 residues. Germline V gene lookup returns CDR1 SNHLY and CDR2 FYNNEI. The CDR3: CATHRDSNQPQHF. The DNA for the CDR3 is TGTGCCACTCACCGAGACAGCAATCAGCCCCAGCATTTT.

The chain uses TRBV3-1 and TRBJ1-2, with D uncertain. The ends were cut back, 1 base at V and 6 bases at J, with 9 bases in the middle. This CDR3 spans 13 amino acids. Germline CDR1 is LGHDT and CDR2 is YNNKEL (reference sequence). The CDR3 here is CASSQGWQDGYTF. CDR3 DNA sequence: TGTGCCAGCAGCCAAGGGTGGCAGGATGGCTACACCTTC.

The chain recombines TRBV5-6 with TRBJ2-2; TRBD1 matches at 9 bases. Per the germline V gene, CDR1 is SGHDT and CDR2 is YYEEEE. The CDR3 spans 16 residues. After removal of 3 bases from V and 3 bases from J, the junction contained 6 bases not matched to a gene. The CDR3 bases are TGTGCCAGCAGCTATGGTACAGGGGGCGACACCGGGGAGCTGTTTTTT. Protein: CASSYGTGGDTGELFF. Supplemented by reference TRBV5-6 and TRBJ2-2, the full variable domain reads DAGVTQSPTHLIKTRGQQVTLRCSPKSGHDTVSWYQQALGQGPQFIFQYYEEEERQRGNFPDRFSGHQFPNYSSELNVNALLLGDSALYLCASSYGTGGDTGELFFGEGSRLTVL.

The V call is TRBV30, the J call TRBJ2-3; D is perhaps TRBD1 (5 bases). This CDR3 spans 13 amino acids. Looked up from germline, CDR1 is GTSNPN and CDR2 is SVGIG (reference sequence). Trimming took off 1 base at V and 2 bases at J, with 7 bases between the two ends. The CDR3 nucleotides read TGTGCCTGGAGTGCAGGGTCCACAGATACGCAGTATTTT. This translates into CAWSAGSTDTQYF.

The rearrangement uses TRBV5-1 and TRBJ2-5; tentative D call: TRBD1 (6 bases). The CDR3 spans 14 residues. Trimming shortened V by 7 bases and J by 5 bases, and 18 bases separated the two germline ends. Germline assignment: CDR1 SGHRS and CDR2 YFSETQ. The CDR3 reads CASGVQGEEETQYF. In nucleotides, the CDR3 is TGCGCCAGCGGGGTACAGGGTGAGGAGGAGACCCAGTACTTC.

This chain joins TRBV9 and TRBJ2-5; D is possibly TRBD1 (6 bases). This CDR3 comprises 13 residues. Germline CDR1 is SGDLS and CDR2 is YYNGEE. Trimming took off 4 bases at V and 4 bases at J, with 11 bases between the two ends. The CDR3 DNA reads TGTGCCAGCAGCCCCCAGGGGACAGAGACCCAGTACTTC. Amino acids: CASSPQGTETQYF.

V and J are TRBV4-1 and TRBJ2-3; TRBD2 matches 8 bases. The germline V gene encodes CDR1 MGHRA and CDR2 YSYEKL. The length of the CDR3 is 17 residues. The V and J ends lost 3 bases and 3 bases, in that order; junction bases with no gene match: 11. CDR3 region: CASSHPWRERGTDTQYF. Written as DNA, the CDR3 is TGCGCCAGCAGCCACCCCTGGAGGGAGCGGGGGACAGATACGCAGTATTTT.

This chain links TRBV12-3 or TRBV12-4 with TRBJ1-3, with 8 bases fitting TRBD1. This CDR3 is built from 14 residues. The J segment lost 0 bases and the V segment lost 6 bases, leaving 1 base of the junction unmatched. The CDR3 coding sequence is TGTGCCAGCAGACAGGGGGTCTCTGGAAACACCATATATTTT. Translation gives CASRQGVSGNTIYF.

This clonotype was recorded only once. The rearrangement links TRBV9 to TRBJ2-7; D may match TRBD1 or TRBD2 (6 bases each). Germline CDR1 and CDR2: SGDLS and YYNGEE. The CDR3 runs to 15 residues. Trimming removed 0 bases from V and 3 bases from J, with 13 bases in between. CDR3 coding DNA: TGTGCCAGCAGCGTAGAGGGGGGCCAAAACTACGAGCAGTACTTC. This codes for CASSVEGGQNYEQYF.

DNA of the CDR3: TGCAGCGTTGAGGCCAGCGCTAAGGAGCAGTTCTTC. It translates to CSVEASAKEQFF. The chain has TRBV29-1 and TRBJ2-1; no clear D. The CDR3 has 12 residues. Germline V lookup: CDR1 SQVTM, CDR2 ANQGSEA. The V gene lost 3 bases and the J gene lost 10 bases, with 13 bases spanning the gap.

This chain's CDR3 is CASRNLLTDTQYF. The CDR3 DNA follows: TGTGCCAGTCGGAACTTACTCACAGATACGCAGTATTTT. The rearrangement joins TRBV11-2 to TRBJ2-3; D is unclear. The CDR3 spans 13 residues. Trimming shortened V by 9 bases and J by 2 bases, and 12 bases separated the two germline ends. Per the germline V gene, CDR1 is SGHAT and CDR2 is FQNNGV.

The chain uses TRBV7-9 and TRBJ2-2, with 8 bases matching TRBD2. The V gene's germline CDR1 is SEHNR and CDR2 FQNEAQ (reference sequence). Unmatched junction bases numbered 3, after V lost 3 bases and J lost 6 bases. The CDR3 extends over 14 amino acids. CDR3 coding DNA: TGTGCCAGCAGCTTCGGGAGGGACGCCGGGGAGCTGTTTTTT. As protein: CASSFGRDAGELFF.

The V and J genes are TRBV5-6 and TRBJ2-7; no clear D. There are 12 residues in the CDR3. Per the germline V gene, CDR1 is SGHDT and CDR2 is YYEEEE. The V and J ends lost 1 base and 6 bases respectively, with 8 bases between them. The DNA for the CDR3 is TGTGCCAGCAGCTTGTCGGGTTTCGAGCAGTACTTC. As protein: CASSLSGFEQYF.

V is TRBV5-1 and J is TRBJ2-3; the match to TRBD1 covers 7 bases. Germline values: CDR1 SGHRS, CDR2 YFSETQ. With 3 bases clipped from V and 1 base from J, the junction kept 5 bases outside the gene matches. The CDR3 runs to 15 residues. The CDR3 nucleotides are TGCGCCAGCAGCTCGAATGACAGGGGCACAGATACGCAGTATTTT. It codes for CASSSNDRGTDTQYF.

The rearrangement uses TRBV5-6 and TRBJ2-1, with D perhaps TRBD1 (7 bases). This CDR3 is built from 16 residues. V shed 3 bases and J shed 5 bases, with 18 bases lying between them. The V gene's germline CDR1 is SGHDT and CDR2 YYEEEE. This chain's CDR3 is CASSSLGQGGDNEQFF. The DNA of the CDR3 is TGTGCCAGCAGCTCCCTGGGCCAGGGGGGAGACAATGAGCAGTTCTTC.

The CDR3 reads CASSLARGREEQFF. CDR3 nucleotides: TGTGCCAGCAGCTTAGCCAGGGGGCGCGAGGAGCAGTTCTTC. The chain joins TRBV7-9 to TRBJ2-1, with TRBD1 matching over 8 bases. The CDR3 totals 14 residues. Germline values: CDR1 SEHNR, CDR2 FQNEAQ (reference sequence). J was trimmed by 10 bases and V by 0 bases; bases with no gene match: 5.